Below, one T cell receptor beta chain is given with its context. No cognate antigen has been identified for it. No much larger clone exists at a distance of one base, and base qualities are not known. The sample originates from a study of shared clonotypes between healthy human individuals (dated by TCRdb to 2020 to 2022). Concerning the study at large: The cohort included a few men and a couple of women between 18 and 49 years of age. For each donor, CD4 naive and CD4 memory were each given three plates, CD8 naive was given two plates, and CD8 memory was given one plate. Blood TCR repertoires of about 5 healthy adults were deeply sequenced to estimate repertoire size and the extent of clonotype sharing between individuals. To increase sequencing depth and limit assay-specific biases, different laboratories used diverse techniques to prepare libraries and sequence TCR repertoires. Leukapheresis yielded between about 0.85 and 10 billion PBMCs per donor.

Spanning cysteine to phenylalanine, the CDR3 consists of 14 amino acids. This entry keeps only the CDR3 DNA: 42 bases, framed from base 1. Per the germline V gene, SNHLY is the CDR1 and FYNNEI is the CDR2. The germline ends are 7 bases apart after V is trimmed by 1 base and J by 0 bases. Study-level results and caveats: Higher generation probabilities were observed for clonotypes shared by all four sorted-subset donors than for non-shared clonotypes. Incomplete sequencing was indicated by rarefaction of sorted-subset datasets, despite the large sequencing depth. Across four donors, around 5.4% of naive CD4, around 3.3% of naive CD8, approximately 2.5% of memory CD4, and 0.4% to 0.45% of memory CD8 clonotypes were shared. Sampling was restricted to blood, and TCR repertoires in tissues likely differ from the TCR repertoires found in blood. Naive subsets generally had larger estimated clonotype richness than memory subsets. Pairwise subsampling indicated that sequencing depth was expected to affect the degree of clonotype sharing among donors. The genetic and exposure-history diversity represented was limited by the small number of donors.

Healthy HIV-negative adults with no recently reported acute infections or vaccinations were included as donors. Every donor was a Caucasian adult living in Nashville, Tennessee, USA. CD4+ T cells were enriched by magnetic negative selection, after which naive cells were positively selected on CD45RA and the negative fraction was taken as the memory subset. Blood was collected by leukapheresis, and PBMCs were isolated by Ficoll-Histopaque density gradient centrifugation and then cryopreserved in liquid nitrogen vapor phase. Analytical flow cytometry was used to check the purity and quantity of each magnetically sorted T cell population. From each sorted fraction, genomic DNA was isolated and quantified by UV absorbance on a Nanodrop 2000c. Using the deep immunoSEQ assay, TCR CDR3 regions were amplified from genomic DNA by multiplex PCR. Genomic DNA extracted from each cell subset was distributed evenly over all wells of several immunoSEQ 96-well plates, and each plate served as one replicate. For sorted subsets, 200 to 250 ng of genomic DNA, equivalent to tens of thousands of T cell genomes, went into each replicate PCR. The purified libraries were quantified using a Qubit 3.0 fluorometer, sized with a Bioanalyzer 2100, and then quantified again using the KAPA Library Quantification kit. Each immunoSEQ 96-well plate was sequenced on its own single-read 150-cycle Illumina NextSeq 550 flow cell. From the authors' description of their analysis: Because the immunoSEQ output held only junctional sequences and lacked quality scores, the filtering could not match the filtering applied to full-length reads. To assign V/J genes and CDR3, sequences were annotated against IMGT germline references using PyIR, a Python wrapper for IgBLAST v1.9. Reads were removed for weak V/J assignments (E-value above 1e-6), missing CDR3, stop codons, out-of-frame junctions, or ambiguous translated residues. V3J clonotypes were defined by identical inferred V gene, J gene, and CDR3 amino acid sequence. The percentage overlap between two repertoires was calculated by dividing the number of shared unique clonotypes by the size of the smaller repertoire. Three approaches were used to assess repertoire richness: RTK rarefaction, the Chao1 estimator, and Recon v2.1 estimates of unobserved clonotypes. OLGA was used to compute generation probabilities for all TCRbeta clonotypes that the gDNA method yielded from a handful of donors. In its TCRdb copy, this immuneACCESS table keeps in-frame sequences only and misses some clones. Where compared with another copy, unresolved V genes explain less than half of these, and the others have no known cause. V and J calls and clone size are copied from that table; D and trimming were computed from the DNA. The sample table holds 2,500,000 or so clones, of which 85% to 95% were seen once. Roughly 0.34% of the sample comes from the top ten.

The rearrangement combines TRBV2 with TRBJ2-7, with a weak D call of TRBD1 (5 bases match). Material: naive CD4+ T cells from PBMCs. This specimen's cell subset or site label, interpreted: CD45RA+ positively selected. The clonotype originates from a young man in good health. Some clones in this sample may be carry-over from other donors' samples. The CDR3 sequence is CASSEGRASYEQYF. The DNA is TGTGCCAGCAGTGAAGGCAGGGCCTCCTACGAGCAGTACTTC.